A single sample gave rise to the 27 T cell receptor beta chains below, sequenced in a study of T-cell reconstitution after alpha-beta-depleted transplantation in children (TCRdb year 2016). Library construction relied on PCR. The data were produced on an Illumina HiSeq 2500. TCR library preparation used molecular barcoding, with unique molecular identifiers applied to normalize quantification of the TCRbeta repertoire. TCRdb itself trimmed the public reads at Q25 with fastp, ran MiXCR and retained productive beta chains. Every CDR3 protein is listed once, alongside the most common genes and DNA of its rows. Recorded for this sample are 750,000 to 950,000 distinct CDR3 sequences; 16% of them occurred a single time. The ten top clones hold under 6% of the sample. The treatment or condition tag for this specimen amounts to: allogeneic hematopoietic cell transplantation with graft depleted of TCRalphabeta T cells and CD19 B cells.

The sample in question was PBMCs, mostly from graft donor cells, obtained 360 days after TCRalphabeta/CD19-depleted stem cell transplant. The source of these receptors is a male patient aged 5 to 17 who had a stem cell transplant for acute lymphoblastic leukemia, so the T cells may come from the graft donor.

This clonotype was detected only a few times. This chain connects TRBV20-1 to TRBJ1-2; no definite D call. The V gene's germline CDR1 is DFQATT and CDR2 SNEGSKA (reference sequence). Trimming took off 0 bases at V and 8 bases at J, with 7 bases between the two ends. CDR3 length equals 11 residues. Here the CDR3 DNA reads TGCAGTGCTAGAGAGGTGGAAGGCTACACCTTC. Amino acids: CSAREVEGYTF.

In DNA, the CDR3 is TGTGCCAGCAGCCAGAACCGGGACTTAGAAGAGACCCAGTACTTC. Amino acids: CASSQNRDLEETQYF. This chain links TRBV3-1 with TRBJ2-5, with a weak D call TRBD2 (6 bases). Trimming shortened V by 3 bases and J by 3 bases, and 14 bases separated the two germline ends. Germline CDR1 and CDR2: LGHDT and YNNKEL (reference sequence). CDR3 length equals 15 residues.

The chain has TRBV25-1 and TRBJ2-5, with a possible D match to TRBD2 (7 bases). Trimming shortened V by 6 bases and J by 4 bases, and 12 bases separated the two germline ends. The germline gives CDR1 MGHDK, CDR2 SYGVNS. CDR3 length: 13 amino acids. The DNA of the CDR3 is TGTGCCAGCAGAGGGGGGGCCGGAGAGACCCAGTACTTC. Translation gives CASRGGAGETQYF.

This clonotype came up a few times. The chain couples TRBV19 to TRBJ2-7, with unresolved D. Per germline, CDR1 LNHDA and CDR2 SQIVND (reference sequence). This CDR3 has 13 residues. The V end was cut by 6 bases, the J end by 7 bases, with 16 bases between. The DNA of the CDR3 is TGTGCCAGTAGGCAGCAGCAAAGAGGAGAGCAGTACTTC. It codes for CASRQQQRGEQYF.

This clonotype occurred many times. This chain joins TRBV5-1 and TRBJ1-1; possibly TRBD1 for D (5 bases). Germline loops: CDR1 SGHRS, CDR2 YFSETQ. Trimming pared 5 bases from V and 4 bases from J, leaving 12 bases between. The CDR3 is 13 amino acids. CDR3 DNA sequence: TGCGCCAGCAGTTGGGTCGGGGCCACTGAAGCTTTCTTT. Translating it yields CASSWVGATEAFF.

This chain uses TRBV5-1 with TRBJ2-1; 13 bases are shared with TRBD2. In germline, CDR1 is SGHRS, CDR2 YFSETQ. The CDR3 is 15 residues long. The V and J ends lost 4 bases and 7 bases, in that order; junction bases with no gene match: 5. CDR3 nucleotides: TGCGCCAGCAGCAGGACTAGCGGGAGTTTAAATGAGCAGTTCTTC. Translating gives CASSRTSGSLNEQFF.

The genes are TRBV29-1 and TRBJ1-1; a possible D gene is TRBD1 (5 bases). Germline V gene lookup returns CDR1 SQVTM and CDR2 ANQGSEA. The CDR3 is 13 amino acids. Trimming removed 6 bases at V and 4 bases at J, with 15 bases between. CDR3 residues: CSVGEVVGTEAFF. CDR3 coding DNA: TGCAGCGTGGGGGAAGTAGTGGGCACTGAAGCTTTCTTT. Combining the CDR3 with reference TRBV29-1 and TRBJ1-1 gives the whole variable domain SAVISQKPSRDICQRGTSLTIQCQVDSQVTMMFWYRQQPGQSLTLIATANQGSEATYESGFVIDKFPISRPNLTFSTLTVSNMSPEDSSIYLCSVGEVVGTEAFFGQGTRLTVV.

The CDR3, as DNA: TGTGCCAGCAGACCTTTCAACCCTACCTCTAGCACAGATACGCAGTATTTT. This sequence encodes CASRPFNPTSSTDTQYF. V usage is TRBV27 and J usage is TRBJ2-3; no clear D. V gave up 6 bases and J gave up 0 bases, with 19 bases separating them. The CDR3 sequence is 17 residues long. Germline lookup yields CDR1 MNHEY and CDR2 SMNVEV (reference sequence).

CDR3 DNA sequence: TGCAGTGCTAGAAGGCGGGACTATATCTACGAGCAGTACTTC. Amino acid sequence: CSARRRDYIYEQYF. The rearrangement joins TRBV20-1 to TRBJ2-7; TRBD2 matches at 7 bases. V lost 2 bases and J lost 3; bases outside the gene matches: 7. This CDR3 has 14 residues. Germline CDR1 is DFQATT and CDR2 is SNEGSKA (reference sequence).

The chain recombines TRBV4-1 with TRBJ1-6; D perhaps matches TRBD1 (5 bases). V lost 3 bases, J lost 8 bases, and 8 bases lay in between. CDR1 is MGHRA, CDR2 YSYEKL, per germline. The CDR3 covers 13 residues. The CDR3 DNA reads as TGCGCCAGCAGCCAGACCAGGGATTCACCCCTCCACTTT. Translation: CASSQTRDSPLHF.

This clonotype was detected a few times. The chain carries TRBV20-1 and TRBJ1-5; tentatively, D is TRBD1 (6 bases). The CDR3 covers 14 residues. Germline values: CDR1 DFQATT, CDR2 SNEGSKA (reference sequence). V gave up 7 bases and J gave up 6 bases, with 19 bases separating them. CDR3 protein: CSGRGGARGQPQHF. CDR3 coding DNA: TGCAGTGGGCGGGGGGGCGCCAGAGGTCAGCCCCAGCATTTT.

The chain recombines TRBV20-1 with TRBJ2-5; D not resolved. CDR1 is DFQATT and CDR2 is SNEGSKA in the germline V gene (reference sequence). The CDR3 runs to 12 residues. Deletions cut 5 bases from V and 5 bases from J, with 12 bases between. The CDR3 spells CSAPKLLETQYF. CDR3 in DNA: TGCAGTGCTCCTAAACTTTTGGAGACCCAGTACTTC.

This clonotype appeared once. The CDR3 region has the DNA TGTGCCAGCTCACCCGGACATTTTACCTCCTACGAGCAGTACTTC. Protein sequence: CASSPGHFTSYEQYF. V and J are TRBV18 and TRBJ2-7; the D gene is possibly TRBD1 (5 bases). Between the trimmed V and J ends, which lost 3 bases and 0 bases, there was a span of 12 bases. The CDR3 runs 15 residues. The V gene's germline CDR1 is KGHSH and CDR2 LQKENI.

The gene calls are TRBV30 and TRBJ2-4; D gene uncertain. The CDR3 runs to 15 residues. Germline lookup yields CDR1 GTSNPN and CDR2 SVGIG (reference sequence). The V gene lost 3 bases and the J gene lost 8 bases, with 20 bases spanning the gap. CDR3: CAWRDLGPPRDIQYF. The CDR3 DNA is TGTGCCTGGAGGGACCTCGGACCTCCCCGGGACATTCAGTACTTC.

This clonotype was detected many times. The chain is built from TRBV29-1 and TRBJ1-1; D is uncertain. Trimming took 4 bases from V and 5 from J, leaving 17 bases between them. CDR3 length: 14 amino acids. CDR1 and CDR2 (germline): SQVTM, ANQGSEA. CDR3 in amino acids: CSVGMLSVKTEAFF. As DNA, the CDR3 is TGCAGCGTTGGGATGCTTTCAGTCAAAACTGAAGCTTTCTTT.

The chain employs TRBV7-2 and TRBJ2-3; possibly TRBD2 for D (6 bases). The CDR3 consists of 14 residues. Between the trimmed V and J ends, which lost 5 bases and 7 bases, there was a span of 16 bases. CDR1 SGHTA and CDR2 FQGNSA come from the germline V gene. Written as DNA, the CDR3 is TGTGCCAGCAGCGTCCCCCCCGGGAGAAATACGCAGTATTTT. Translated, it gives CASSVPPGRNTQYF.

This clonotype was seen ten or more times. This chain links TRBV9 with TRBJ2-1, with 8 nucleotides matching TRBD2. V shed 4 bases, J shed 7 bases, and the junction held 13 bases outside the gene matches. The CDR3 has 16 amino acids. Germline V CDR1 and CDR2: SGDLS, YYNGEE. The CDR3 region is CASSPQERGRVNEQFF. The CDR3 nucleotides read TGTGCCAGCAGCCCCCAGGAGCGGGGGCGTGTTAATGAGCAGTTCTTC.

The chain is built from TRBV27 and TRBJ1-4, with D tentatively TRBD1 (5 bases). The V end lost 0 bases, the J end lost 5 bases, and 7 bases lay between the germline ends. Germline CDR1 MNHEY, CDR2 SMNVEV (reference sequence). The CDR3 runs 14 residues. The CDR3 DNA reads TGTGCCAGCAGTTTATCGTGGGGGAATGAAAAACTGTTTTTT. This codes for CASSLSWGNEKLFF.

The chain combines TRBV7-2 with TRBJ2-7; D is possibly TRBD1 or TRBD2 (6 bases each). Trimming stripped 5 bases from V and 6 bases from J, with 20 bases between. This CDR3 comprises 15 residues. Germline V CDR1 and CDR2: SGHTA, FQGNSA. The CDR3 spells CASSRGGQGNAEQYF. The CDR3 coding sequence is TGTGCCAGCAGCCGAGGAGGGCAGGGGAACGCCGAGCAGTACTTC.

This rearrangement joins TRBV9 to TRBJ2-7; no definite D call. Per the germline V gene, CDR1 is SGDLS and CDR2 is YYNGEE. V dropped 0 bases and J dropped 2 bases, with 6 bases sitting between them. CDR3 length: 13 amino acids. The CDR3 reads CASSVASTYEQYF. The CDR3 DNA reads as TGTGCCAGCAGCGTAGCCAGCACCTACGAGCAGTACTTC. Filled out from reference TRBV9 and TRBJ2-7, the complete variable domain reads DSGVTQTPKHLITATGQRVTLRCSPRSGDLSVYWYQQSLDQGLQFLIQYYNGEERAKGNILERFSAQQFPDLHSELNLSSLELGDSALYFCASSVASTYEQYFGPGTRLTVT.

This clonotype was observed a handful of times. This chain connects TRBV12-3 or TRBV12-4 to TRBJ2-3; D is ambiguous. The CDR3 runs to 16 residues. V was trimmed by 3 bases and J by 0 bases, leaving 13 bases between them. CDR3: CASSFRLGASTDTQYF. In DNA, the CDR3 is TGTGCCAGCAGTTTCAGACTGGGCGCTAGCACAGATACGCAGTATTTT.

This clonotype was observed a few times. The rearrangement joins TRBV29-1 to TRBJ2-5, with 8 bases aligning to TRBD1. J was trimmed by 4 bases and V by 7 bases; bases with no gene match: 8. Germline V lookup: CDR1 SQVTM, CDR2 ANQGSEA. There are 13 residues in the CDR3. Written as DNA, the CDR3 is TGCAGCGCCCGGACAGGGTCCCGAGAGACCCAGTACTTC. Its translation is CSARTGSRETQYF.

This clonotype showed up many times. The rearrangement joins TRBV6-1 to TRBJ2-1, with 13 bases aligning to TRBD2. The germline V gene has CDR1 MNHNS and CDR2 SASEGT. This CDR3 comprises 17 residues. V lost 5 bases and J lost 10; bases outside the gene matches: 14. The CDR3 region is CASSPLRTSGRVREQFF. The DNA of the CDR3 is TGTGCCAGCAGTCCCTTACGGACTAGCGGGAGAGTAAGGGAGCAGTTCTTC.

The sample holds a few counts of this clonotype. The chain carries TRBV24-1 and TRBJ2-5; 8 nucleotides match TRBD1. Unmatched junction bases numbered 8, after V lost 1 base and J lost 5 bases. Germline V CDR1 and CDR2: KGHDR, SFDVKD. CDR3 size: 16 residues. In nucleotides, the CDR3 is TGTGCCACCAGTGATTTCCCCGTGACAGGGGTCGAGACCCAGTACTTC. This translates into CATSDFPVTGVETQYF.

The J gene is TRBJ2-5, the V gene TRBV7-8, with D unclear. The CDR3 extends over 14 amino acids. Looked up from germline, CDR1 is SGHVS and CDR2 is FQNEAQ. V shed 5 bases and J shed 8 bases, with 18 bases lying between them. The CDR3 protein is CASSPGVGSITQYF. As DNA, the CDR3 is TGTGCCAGCAGCCCAGGAGTGGGAAGTATAACCCAGTACTTC. The complete variable domain, with remaining parts taken from reference TRBV7-8 and TRBJ2-5, reads GAGVSQSPRYKVAKRGQDVALRCDPISGHVSLFWYQQALGQGPEFLTYFQNEAQLDKSGLPSDRFFAERPEGSVSTLKIQRTQQEDSAVYLCASSPGVGSITQYFGPGTRLLVL.

The chain has TRBV4-1 and TRBJ1-5, with D possibly matching TRBD1 (5 bases). V was pared by 4 bases and J by 5 bases, with 15 bases between. Per the germline V gene, CDR1 is MGHRA and CDR2 is YSYEKL. This CDR3 region has 15 residues. The CDR3 loop is CASSRGGSTDQPQHF. The CDR3 DNA sequence: TGCGCCAGCAGCCGTGGGGGAAGTACGGATCAGCCCCAGCATTTT.

This clonotype was seen many times. The chain carries TRBV4-1 and TRBJ2-7, with no clear D. This CDR3 is built from 12 residues. Between the trimmed V and J ends, which lost 0 bases and 3 bases, there was a span of 3 bases. Germline V gene data show CDR1 as MGHRA and CDR2 as YSYEKL. CDR3 bases: TGCGCCAGCAGCCAAGATCTCTACGAGCAGTACTTC. Translated: CASSQDLYEQYF.